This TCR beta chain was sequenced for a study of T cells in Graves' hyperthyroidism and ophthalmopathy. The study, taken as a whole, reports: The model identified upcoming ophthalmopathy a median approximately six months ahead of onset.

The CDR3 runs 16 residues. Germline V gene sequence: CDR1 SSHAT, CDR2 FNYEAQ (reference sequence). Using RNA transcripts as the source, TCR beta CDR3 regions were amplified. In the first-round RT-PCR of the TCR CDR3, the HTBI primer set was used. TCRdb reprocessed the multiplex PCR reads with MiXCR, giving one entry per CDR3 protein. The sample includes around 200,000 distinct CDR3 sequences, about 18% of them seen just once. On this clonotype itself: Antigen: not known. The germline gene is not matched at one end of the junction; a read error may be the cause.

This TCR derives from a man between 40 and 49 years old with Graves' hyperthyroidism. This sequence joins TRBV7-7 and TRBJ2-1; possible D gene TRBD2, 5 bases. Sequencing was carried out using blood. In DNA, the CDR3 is TGTGCTAGCAGCTTCAACGGACTTAGCTCCTACAATGAGCAGTTCTTC. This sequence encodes CASSFNGLSSYNEQFF.